Presented here are 18 T cell receptor beta chains from one specimen sequenced in a study of T-cell reconstitution after alpha-beta-depleted transplantation in children. Unique molecular identifiers featured in how the TCRbeta library was prepared. TCRdb reprocessed the PCR reads via MiXCR and lists one record per CDR3 protein. Of 240,000 or so distinct CDR3 sequences detected, roughly 7.7% appear once; the ten largest clones hold under 8%. The material was PBMCs, mostly from graft donor cells, obtained 180 days after TCRalphabeta/CD19-depleted stem cell transplant. Source of these receptors: a male patient younger than 18 who had a stem cell transplant for acute lymphoblastic leukemia, so the T cells may come from the graft donor.

This clonotype was found many times. The V and J genes are TRBV24-1 and TRBJ1-1, with TRBD1 as a possible D gene (5 bases). Germline CDR1 reads KGHDR; CDR2 reads SFDVKD. Trimming stripped 0 bases from V and 5 bases from J, with 6 bases between. The CDR3 has 13 amino acids. The CDR3 region is CATSDLRGTEAFF. CDR3 nucleotides: TGTGCCACCAGTGATTTGAGGGGAACTGAAGCTTTCTTT.

This clonotype was observed many times. V and J are TRBV7-2 and TRBJ2-1, with a weak D call TRBD2 (5 bases). Germline loops: CDR1 SGHTA, CDR2 FQGNSA. The CDR3 has 12 amino acids. Trimming left V 6 bases short and J 8 bases short, with 11 bases between. The DNA for the CDR3 is TGTGCCAGCAGGAGAACAGCGGATGAGCAGTTCTTC. It encodes CASRRTADEQFF.

This clonotype was counted ten times or more. V is TRBV20-1 and J is TRBJ2-3; possibly TRBD2 for D (5 bases). The CDR3 totals 17 residues. Germline CDR1 reads DFQATT; CDR2 reads SNEGSKA (reference sequence). Trimming pared 4 bases from V and 3 bases from J, leaving 23 bases between. The CDR3 sequence: CSATTWRGQNVTDTQYF. CDR3 coding DNA: TGCAGTGCTACCACTTGGAGAGGGCAGAATGTGACAGATACGCAGTATTTT.

Many counts were recorded for this clonotype. The chain links TRBV7-2 to TRBJ2-1, with no clear D. V lost 7 bases, J lost 12 bases, and 16 bases lay in between. CDR1 is SGHTA and CDR2 is FQGNSA in the germline V gene. The CDR3 runs 12 residues. CDR3 loop: CASTRWIAGQFF. CDR3 in DNA: TGTGCCAGCACCCGGTGGATAGCCGGGCAGTTCTTC.

In regard to this clonotype: One junction end does not reproduce the germline sequence, and a read error may be involved. The chain is built from TRBV27 and TRBJ1-5; 12 nucleotides line up with TRBD1. CDR3 size: 16 residues. Per germline, CDR1 MNHEY and CDR2 SMNVEV (reference sequence). CDR3 loop: CAGSKKGQGAHQPQHF. The CDR3 bases are TGTGCCGGCAGTAAAAAGGGACAGGGGGCGCATCAGCCCCAGCATTTT.

This clonotype was seen at least ten times. V and J are TRBV4-3 and TRBJ1-1; 11 nucleotides match TRBD1. Per germline, CDR1 LGHNA and CDR2 YSLEER. The ends lost 5 bases at V and 4 bases at J; junction bases unmatched: 9. The CDR3 has 16 residues. The CDR3 coding sequence is TGCGCCAGCAGCATTGGGACAGGGGGTTTGGGCACTGAAGCTTTCTTT. This encodes CASSIGTGGLGTEAFF.

This clonotype has at least ten counts. The genes are TRBV10-3 and TRBJ2-3; 7 nucleotides agree with TRBD2. With V trimmed by 0 bases and J by 4 bases, 4 bases remained unmatched. CDR3 size: 15 residues. Germline V gene sequence: CDR1 ENHRY, CDR2 SYGVKD. For the CDR3, the DNA is TGTGCCATCAGTGAGTCGAGACTAGCTTCAGATACGCAGTATTTT. Protein product: CAISESRLASDTQYF.

The sample holds many counts of this clonotype. The chain's CDR3 is CASSRRQGDEKLFF. In DNA form, the CDR3 reads TGTGCCAGCAGCCGCCGACAGGGGGATGAAAAACTGTTTTTT. The chain uses TRBV7-2 and TRBJ1-4; 9 bases match TRBD1. The CDR3 loop spans 14 amino acids. Per the germline V gene, CDR1 is SGHTA and CDR2 is FQGNSA. Losses at the gene ends were 5 bases for V and 6 bases for J; bases not matched to a gene: 4.

This clonotype was detected ten times or more. The chain links TRBV7-9 to TRBJ2-1; TRBD2 aligns across 8 bases. This CDR3 contains 14 residues. Germline trimming cut 5 bases from V and 2 bases from J; bases unmatched to any gene: 2. Germline V gene data show CDR1 as SEHNR and CDR2 as FQNEAQ (reference sequence). CDR3 loop: CASSPAGAYNEQFF. The DNA for the CDR3 is TGTGCCAGCAGCCCAGCGGGAGCCTACAATGAGCAGTTCTTC.

The chain has TRBV19 and TRBJ2-2, with TRBD2 identical over 7 bases. CDR1 is LNHDA and CDR2 is SQIVND in the germline V gene (reference sequence). The junction had 2 bases not matched to a gene; V was cut back by 3 bases and J by 1 base. This CDR3 region has 15 residues. The CDR3 reads CASSMGGGNTGELFF. The DNA of the CDR3 is TGTGCCAGTAGTATGGGGGGGGGGAACACCGGGGAGCTGTTTTTT.

This clonotype was observed at least ten times. The rearrangement joins TRBV28 to TRBJ2-7; 9 nucleotides agree with TRBD2. The CDR3 runs to 18 residues. The trim removed 2 bases at V and 2 bases at J, leaving 13 bases unmatched. Germline CDR1 reads MDHEN; CDR2 reads SYDVKM. CDR3 sequence reads: CASSLRNPYSGRPYEQYF. The CDR3 nucleotides are TGTGCCAGCAGTTTACGAAACCCCTATAGCGGGAGACCCTACGAGCAGTACTTC.

This clonotype was recorded many times. The chain uses TRBV9 and TRBJ1-1; D is unclear. The V gene lost 4 bases and the J gene lost 0 bases, with 13 bases spanning the gap. CDR3 length: 15 residues. CDR1 SGDLS and CDR2 YYNGEE come from the germline V gene. The chain's CDR3 is CASSPRITMNTEAFF. The CDR3 DNA is TGTGCCAGCAGCCCCCGGATAACAATGAACACTGAAGCTTTCTTT.

Ten or more counts support this clonotype. The rearrangement uses TRBV5-1 and TRBJ2-3, with D possibly TRBD2 on 5 matching bases. The CDR3 loop spans 16 amino acids. V lost 2 bases and J lost 4, with 17 bases in between. Germline V gene lookup returns CDR1 SGHRS and CDR2 YFSETQ. CDR3 bases: TGCGCCAGCAGCTTCGTCCGTGGGAGTTCGGCAGATACGCAGTATTTT. This codes for CASSFVRGSSADTQYF. The variable domain in full, with the rest retrieved from reference TRBV5-1 and TRBJ2-3, is KAGVTQTPRYLIKTRGQQVTLSCSPISGHRSVSWYQQTPGQGLQFLFEYFSETQRNKGNFPGRFSGRQFSNSRSEMNVSTLELGDSALYLCASSFVRGSSADTQYFGPGTRLTVL.

V gene TRBV11-3 combines with J gene TRBJ2-6; the D gene is possibly TRBD1 (7 bases). The germline V gene encodes CDR1 SGHNT and CDR2 YENEEA. The germline V and J ends were trimmed by 5 bases and 4 bases, with 15 bases remaining between them. The CDR3 loop spans 16 amino acids. CDR3 amino acids: CASSHGGGPGANVLTF. CDR3 coding DNA: TGTGCCAGCAGCCACGGAGGGGGCCCCGGGGCCAACGTCCTGACTTTC.

This clonotype was seen many times. The gene calls are TRBV10-3 and TRBJ1-2; TRBD1 aligns across 8 bases. The CDR3 runs to 11 residues. Trimming cost V 10 bases and J 8 bases; bases outside gene matches: 6. Germline V gene sequence: CDR1 ENHRY, CDR2 SYGVKD. The CDR3 reads CANQGAGGYTF. CDR3 sequence (DNA): TGTGCCAACCAGGGGGCAGGCGGCTACACCTTC.

Ten or more counts support this clonotype. CDR3 sequence reads: CASSRQAGWETDTQYF. The CDR3 nucleotides are TGTGCCAGCAGCCGCCAAGCGGGATGGGAAACAGATACGCAGTATTTT. The chain has TRBV11-2 and TRBJ2-3, with 7 bases matching TRBD2. V shed 5 bases and J 3 bases; nucleotides not matched to a gene: 11. CDR3 length: 16 amino acids. Germline CDR1 reads SGHAT; CDR2 reads FQNNGV. Variable domain in full (rest from reference TRBV11-2 and TRBJ2-3): EAGVAQSPRYKIIEKRQSVAFWCNPISGHATLYWYQQILGQGPKLLIQFQNNGVVDDSQLPKDRFSAERLKGVDSTLKIQPAKLEDSAVYLCASSRQAGWETDTQYFGPGTRLTVL.

This clonotype was recorded at least ten times. The chain carries TRBV4-1 and TRBJ1-5; 9 bases are shared with TRBD1. This CDR3 contains 15 residues. The germline V gene encodes CDR1 MGHRA and CDR2 YSYEKL. Germline trimming cut 1 base from V and 7 bases from J; bases unmatched to any gene: 5. The CDR3: CASSQVRTGAQPQHF. The CDR3, as DNA: TGCGCCAGCAGCCAAGTTCGGACAGGGGCACAGCCCCAGCATTTT.

This clonotype showed up many times. The gene calls are TRBV20-1 and TRBJ2-5; D remains ambiguous. This CDR3 has 14 amino acids. Germline CDR1 is DFQATT and CDR2 is SNEGSKA (reference sequence). V dropped 3 bases and J dropped 2 bases, with 13 bases sitting between them. The CDR3 nucleotides read TGCAGTGCTAGTTCCCGAGGAGAGCAAGAGACCCAGTACTTC. It specifies CSASSRGEQETQYF.